The T cell receptor beta chain described here comes from a study of blood T cell repertoires in COVID-19. Study summary: Acute and convalescent COVID-19 specimens originated in the United States, Italy and Spain.

Only in-frame clones appear in the TCRdb table, and some are missing; sequencing was by immunoSEQ multiplex PCR. The sample lists over 60,000 clones, about four fifths occurring once. This CDR3 comprises 13 residues. V was cut by 5 bases and J by 10 bases, with 12 bases left in between. Germline V gives CDR1 SGHTA, CDR2 FQGNSA. This clonotype was obtained from a human donor in a cohort sampled during active COVID-19. The specimen was peripheral blood. V and J are TRBV7-2 and TRBJ1-6, with D hard to call. CDR3 protein: CASSPVVPSPLHF. As DNA, the CDR3 is TGTGCCAGCAGCCCAGTGGTTCCCTCACCCCTCCACTTT.